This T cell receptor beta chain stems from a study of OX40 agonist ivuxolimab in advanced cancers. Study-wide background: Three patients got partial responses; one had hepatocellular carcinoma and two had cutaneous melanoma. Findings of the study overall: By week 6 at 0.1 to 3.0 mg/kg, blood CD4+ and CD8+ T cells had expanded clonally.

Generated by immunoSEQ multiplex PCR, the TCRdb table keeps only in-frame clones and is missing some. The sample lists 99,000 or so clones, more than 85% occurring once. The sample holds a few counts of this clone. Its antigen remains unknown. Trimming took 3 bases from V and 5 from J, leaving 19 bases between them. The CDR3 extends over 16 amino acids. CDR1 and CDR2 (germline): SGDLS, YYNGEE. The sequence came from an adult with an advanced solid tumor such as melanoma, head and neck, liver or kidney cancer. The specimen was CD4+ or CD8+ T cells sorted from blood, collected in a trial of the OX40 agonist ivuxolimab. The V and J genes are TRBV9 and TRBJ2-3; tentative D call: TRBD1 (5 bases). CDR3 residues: CASSEGPFSRKDTQYF. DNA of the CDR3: TGTGCCAGCAGCGAGGGGCCCTTCAGCCGCAAAGATACGCAGTATTTT. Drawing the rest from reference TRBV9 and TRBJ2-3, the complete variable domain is DSGVTQTPKHLITATGQRVTLRCSPRSGDLSVYWYQQSLDQGLQFLIQYYNGEERAKGNILERFSAQQFPDLHSELNLSSLELGDSALYFCASSEGPFSRKDTQYFGPGTRLTVL.